A single sample gave rise to the 26 T cell receptor beta chains below, sequenced in a study of shared clonotypes between healthy human individuals. This table comes from immunoSEQ multiplex PCR, and its TCRdb copy is limited to in-frame clones, with some not included. The sample has over 850,000 clones, around 78% seen once. Sequenced: memory CD4+ T cells from PBMCs. Subset here: CD45RA-negative fraction. The receptors stem from a man aged 18 to 29 in good health. Some clones in this sample may be carry-over from other donors' samples.

The DNA for the CDR3 is TGTGCCAGCAGATATAACAGGGGCAATCAGCCCCAGCATTTT. Its protein is CASRYNRGNQPQHF. J is TRBJ1-5 and V is TRBV2, with a weak D call TRBD1 (6 bases). This CDR3 contains 14 residues. The V and J ends lost 6 bases and 2 bases respectively, with 11 bases between them. Germline loops: CDR1 SNHLY, CDR2 FYNNEI.

The V and J genes are TRBV5-1 and TRBJ2-5; TRBD1 or TRBD2 may be the D gene (5 bases each). The CDR3 consists of 15 residues. CDR1 is SGHRS, CDR2 YFSETQ, per germline. The V gene lost 1 base and the J gene lost 4 bases, with 14 bases spanning the gap. This chain's CDR3 is CASSLLVYGTETQYF. The CDR3 nucleotides are TGCGCCAGCAGCTTGTTAGTGTACGGGACAGAGACCCAGTACTTC. Looking up the rest from reference TRBV5-1 and TRBJ2-5 gives the full variable domain: KAGVTQTPRYLIKTRGQQVTLSCSPISGHRSVSWYQQTPGQGLQFLFEYFSETQRNKGNFPGRFSGRQFSNSRSEMNVSTLELGDSALYLCASSLLVYGTETQYFGPGTRLLVL.

The chain couples TRBV5-1 to TRBJ2-2, with D maybe TRBD1 (6 bases). Trimming left V 1 base short and J 4 bases short, with 11 bases between. The V gene's germline CDR1 is SGHRS and CDR2 YFSETQ. This CDR3 has 15 residues. The CDR3 is CASSLYEGGTGELFF. The CDR3 DNA sequence: TGCGCCAGCAGCTTGTACGAAGGGGGCACCGGGGAGCTGTTTTTT.

This clone showed up just a few times. In DNA form, the CDR3 reads TGTGCCAGCAGTGGGACTAGCGGGGCTAGCACAGATACGCAGTATTTT. Protein product: CASSGTSGASTDTQYF. This chain joins TRBV2 and TRBJ2-3, with TRBD2 matching over 12 bases. With 4 bases clipped from V and 0 bases from J, the junction kept 2 bases outside the gene matches. This CDR3 is 16 amino acids long. CDR1 and CDR2 from the germline V gene are SNHLY and FYNNEI.

Regarding this clone: The sample has other DNA sequences that encode this CDR3 too. The V and J genes are TRBV5-1 and TRBJ2-3; tentative D call: TRBD2 (6 bases). From germline, CDR1 is SGHRS and CDR2 YFSETQ. Deletions cut 0 bases from V and 1 base from J, with 9 bases between. The CDR3 length is 15 residues. In nucleotides, the CDR3 is TGCGCCAGCAGCTTGGGGTCTAGCGGCACAGATACGCAGTATTTT. Amino acids: CASSLGSSGTDTQYF.

V usage is TRBV10-3 and J usage is TRBJ2-3, with a possible D match to TRBD1 (5 bases). Germline V gene lookup returns CDR1 ENHRY and CDR2 SYGVKD. The CDR3 is made up of 14 amino acids. Trimming removed 5 bases from V and 5 bases from J, with 14 bases in between. The CDR3 here is CAISKAGWEDTQYF. The CDR3 DNA reads TGTGCCATCAGTAAGGCAGGGTGGGAAGATACGCAGTATTTT.

Notes on this clone: Other DNA sequences in the sample encode the same CDR3. V and J are TRBV29-1 and TRBJ2-7; 7 nucleotides match TRBD2. Germline lookup yields CDR1 SQVTM and CDR2 ANQGSEA. The CDR3 has 12 amino acids. The J segment lost 5 bases and the V segment lost 1 base, leaving 2 bases of the junction unmatched. CDR3 DNA sequence: TGCAGCGTTGAAGGGGGGGGAGACGAGCAGTACTTC. Amino acid sequence: CSVEGGGDEQYF.

V usage is TRBV7-2 and J usage is TRBJ2-2; D is uncertain. Trimming removed 1 base from V and 5 bases from J, with 8 bases in between. CDR1 and CDR2 (germline): SGHTA, FQGNSA. The CDR3 consists of 14 residues. This chain's CDR3 is CASSLVVQTGELFF. DNA of the CDR3: TGTGCCAGCAGCTTAGTAGTACAGACCGGGGAGCTGTTTTTT.

This sequence joins TRBV6-1 and TRBJ2-7; TRBD2 matches at 10 bases. Germline V lookup: CDR1 MNHNS, CDR2 SASEGT. The ends lost 10 bases at V and 6 bases at J; junction bases unmatched: 6. There are 12 residues in the CDR3. The CDR3 region has the DNA TGTGCCACCGAGGGACTAGCGAGCGAGCAGTACTTC. Translated: CATEGLASEQYF.

Ten or more counts support this clone. The chain carries TRBV19 and TRBJ1-4; D ambiguous. The germline V and J ends were trimmed by 5 bases and 8 bases, with 18 bases remaining between them. CDR3 length: 15 residues. The germline V gene has CDR1 LNHDA and CDR2 SQIVND (reference sequence). In DNA, the CDR3 is TGTGCCAGTAGTCTGGAAGGAGGCCACGGGGAAAAACTGTTTTTT. Its translation is CASSLEGGHGEKLFF.

The rearrangement links TRBV5-1 to TRBJ1-1; D is uncertain. The V end lost 9 bases, the J end lost 5 bases, and 17 bases lay between the germline ends. The CDR3 is 13 residues long. Germline V gene data show CDR1 as SGHRS and CDR2 as YFSETQ. The CDR3 nucleotides are TGCGCCACCCGGCAGAGTTCGGGGACTGAAGCTTTCTTT. Protein sequence: CATRQSSGTEAFF. The complete variable domain, with remaining parts taken from reference TRBV5-1 and TRBJ1-1, reads KAGVTQTPRYLIKTRGQQVTLSCSPISGHRSVSWYQQTPGQGLQFLFEYFSETQRNKGNFPGRFSGRQFSNSRSEMNVSTLELGDSALYLCATRQSSGTEAFFGQGTRLTVV.

This rearrangement joins TRBV2 to TRBJ2-5; D gene ambiguous. Per the germline V gene, CDR1 is SNHLY and CDR2 is FYNNEI. The CDR3 covers 15 residues. The V end lost 4 bases, the J end lost 3 bases, and 15 bases lay between the germline ends. CDR3 DNA: TGTGCCAGCAGTGTTACCTCGGCCGGCGAAGAGACCCAGTACTTC. Translating gives CASSVTSAGEETQYF.

The genes are TRBV10-3 and TRBJ2-3; 9 bases agree with TRBD1. CDR1 is ENHRY and CDR2 is SYGVKD in the germline V gene. J lost 6 bases, V lost 6 bases, and 4 bases had no gene match. This CDR3 is built from 13 residues. Here the CDR3 DNA reads TGTGCCATCAGCCCGACAGGGGGTGATACGCAGTATTTT. Translating it yields CAISPTGGDTQYF.

This sequence joins TRBV19 and TRBJ2-5, with D perhaps TRBD2 (6 bases). The CDR3 length is 18 residues. V lost 1 base, J lost 0 bases, and 18 bases lay in between. CDR1 and CDR2 (germline): LNHDA, SQIVND (reference sequence). The CDR3 loop reads CASSIGRRSWGDQETQYF. The CDR3 DNA is TGTGCCAGTAGTATAGGAAGGAGATCCTGGGGGGACCAAGAGACCCAGTACTTC.

This rearrangement joins TRBV14 to TRBJ2-1; unclear D gene. V was trimmed by 4 bases and J by 3 bases, leaving 10 bases between them. Germline V gene lookup returns CDR1 SGHDN and CDR2 FVKESK. The CDR3 consists of 14 residues. CDR3 sequence: CASSRIDGYNEQFF. The CDR3 DNA sequence: TGTGCCAGCAGCCGTATAGACGGCTACAATGAGCAGTTCTTC.

This clone was found a few times. The chain couples TRBV13 to TRBJ1-5, with 7 bases matching TRBD1. Trimming cost V 2 bases and J 8 bases; bases outside gene matches: 6. The germline CDR1 and CDR2 sequences are PRHDT and FYEKMQ (reference sequence). CDR3 length: 14 residues. The CDR3 is CASSLWQGVKPQHF. As DNA, the CDR3 is TGTGCCAGCAGCTTATGGCAGGGGGTAAAGCCCCAGCATTTT.

The rearrangement links TRBV2 to TRBJ2-3; possibly TRBD1 for D (6 bases). CDR1 SNHLY and CDR2 FYNNEI come from the germline V gene. Trimming took off 6 bases at V and 1 base at J, with 14 bases between the two ends. This CDR3 has 15 amino acids. The CDR3, as DNA: TGTGCCAGCAGAGTTTCAGGGGTGGGCACAGATACGCAGTATTTT. Translation gives CASRVSGVGTDTQYF.

In regard to this clone: With only one base between it and a far larger clone, this is likely a read error. V and J are TRBV7-2 and TRBJ2-7; 8 bases are shared with TRBD1. The length of the CDR3 is 14 residues. V lost 3 bases and J lost 6; bases outside the gene matches: 7. Germline CDR1 and CDR2: SGHTA and FQGNSA. DNA for the CDR3: TGTGCCAGCAGCTTCCGGGGCAGGGGGCGCGAGCAGTACTTC. This codes for CASSFRGRGREQYF.

DNA for the CDR3: TGTGCCTGGAGTGACCAGGGAGATCAGCCCCAGCATTTT. Protein sequence: CAWSDQGDQPQHF. This chain uses TRBV30 with TRBJ1-5; possibly TRBD1 for D (5 bases). Germline assignment: CDR1 GTSNPN and CDR2 SVGIG (reference sequence). This CDR3 spans 13 amino acids. V dropped 1 base and J dropped 5 bases, with 9 bases sitting between them.

This clone showed up just a few times. This rearrangement joins TRBV5-6 to TRBJ2-3, with D possibly being TRBD2 (6 bases). V gave up 3 bases and J gave up 5 bases, with 16 bases separating them. This CDR3 is 15 amino acids long. Germline loops: CDR1 SGHDT, CDR2 YYEEEE. The CDR3 nucleotides read TGTGCCAGCAGCTCACTAGCCGCCCTGGGAGATACGCAGTATTTT. It encodes CASSSLAALGDTQYF.

The chain uses TRBV5-1 and TRBJ2-2, with 12 bases matching TRBD1. With 4 bases clipped from V and 8 bases from J, the junction kept 12 bases outside the gene matches. The CDR3 is 17 residues long. CDR1 SGHRS and CDR2 YFSETQ come from the germline V gene. In DNA, the CDR3 is TGCGCCAGCAGCCCCGATCCGGGACAGGGGGCGCGGGGGGAGCTGTTTTTT. Encoded protein: CASSPDPGQGARGELFF.

As to this clone: In the same sample, other DNA sequences code for this CDR3. The chain employs TRBV2 and TRBJ2-5; D is possibly TRBD2 (5 bases). Germline lookup yields CDR1 SNHLY and CDR2 FYNNEI. CDR3 size: 13 residues. Trimming pared 4 bases from V and 3 bases from J, leaving 9 bases between. The CDR3 nucleotides read TGTGCCAGCAGTGGGCTAGCTGAAGAGACCCAGTACTTC. It yields the protein CASSGLAEETQYF.

The chain has TRBV21-1 and TRBJ2-7; the table's D call, TRBD2, has no DNA check behind it. TRBV21-1 is classified as a pseudogene. The CDR3 runs 15 residues. The DNA for the CDR3 is TGTGCCAGCAGCCCCCGGACTAGCGGTACCTACGAGCAGTACTTC. Its protein is CASSPRTSGTYEQYF.

V usage is TRBV27 and J usage is TRBJ2-2, with TRBD1 identical over 10 bases. After removal of 5 bases from V and 4 bases from J, the junction contained 4 bases not matched to a gene. Germline loops: CDR1 MNHEY, CDR2 SMNVEV (reference sequence). This CDR3 comprises 15 residues. The CDR3 sequence: CASSLWTGGTGELFF. CDR3 nucleotides: TGTGCCAGCAGTCTCTGGACAGGGGGCACCGGGGAGCTGTTTTTT.

This clone has more than one count but fewer than ten. V and J are TRBV11-2 and TRBJ1-2; no firm D call. The CDR3 has 15 residues. V lost 1 base and J 4 bases, leaving 13 bases between the germline ends. Looked up from germline, CDR1 is SGHAT and CDR2 is FQNNGV. In DNA form, the CDR3 reads TGTGCCAGCAGCTTAGGATTACGCAAAGGCTATGGCTACACCTTC. It encodes CASSLGLRKGYGYTF.

The J gene is TRBJ2-5, the V gene TRBV5-1; 11 nucleotides line up with TRBD1. V lost 4 bases, J lost 1 base, and 6 bases stayed unmatched. The CDR3 is 16 residues long. Germline values: CDR1 SGHRS, CDR2 YFSETQ. CDR3 sequence (DNA): TGCGCCAGCAGCCTAGGGACAGGGGGACCCCAAGAGACCCAGTACTTC. It yields the protein CASSLGTGGPQETQYF.